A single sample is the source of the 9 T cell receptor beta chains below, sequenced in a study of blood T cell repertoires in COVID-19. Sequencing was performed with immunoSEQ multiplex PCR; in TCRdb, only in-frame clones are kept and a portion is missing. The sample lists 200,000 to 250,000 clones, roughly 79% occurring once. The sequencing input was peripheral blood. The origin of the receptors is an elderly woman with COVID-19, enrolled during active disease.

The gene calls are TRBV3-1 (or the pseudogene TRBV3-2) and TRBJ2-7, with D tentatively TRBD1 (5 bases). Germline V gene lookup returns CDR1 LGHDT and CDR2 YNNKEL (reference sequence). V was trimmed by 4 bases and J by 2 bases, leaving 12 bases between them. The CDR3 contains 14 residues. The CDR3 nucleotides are TGTGCCAGCAGCCTAAGACAGAGAACCTACGAGCAGTACTTC. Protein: CASSLRQRTYEQYF.

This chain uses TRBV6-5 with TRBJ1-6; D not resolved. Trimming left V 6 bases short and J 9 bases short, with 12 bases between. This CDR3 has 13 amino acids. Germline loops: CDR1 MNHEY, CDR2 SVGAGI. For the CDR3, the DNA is TGTGCCAGCAGGACAAGTCCAAGTTCACCCCTCCACTTT. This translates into CASRTSPSSPLHF.

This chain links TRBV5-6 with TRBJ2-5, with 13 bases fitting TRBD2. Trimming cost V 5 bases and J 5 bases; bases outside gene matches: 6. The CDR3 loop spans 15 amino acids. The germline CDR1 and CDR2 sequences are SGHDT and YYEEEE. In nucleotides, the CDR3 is TGTGCCAGCAGAAGGACTAGCGGGGGACGGGAGACCCAGTACTTC. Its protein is CASRRTSGGRETQYF.

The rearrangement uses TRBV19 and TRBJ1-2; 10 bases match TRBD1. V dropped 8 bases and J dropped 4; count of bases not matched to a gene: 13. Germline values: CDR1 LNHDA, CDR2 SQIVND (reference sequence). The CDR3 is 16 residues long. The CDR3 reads CASSDRDRGFSYGYTF. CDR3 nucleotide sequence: TGTGCCAGTTCCGACCGGGACAGGGGTTTTTCCTATGGCTACACCTTC.

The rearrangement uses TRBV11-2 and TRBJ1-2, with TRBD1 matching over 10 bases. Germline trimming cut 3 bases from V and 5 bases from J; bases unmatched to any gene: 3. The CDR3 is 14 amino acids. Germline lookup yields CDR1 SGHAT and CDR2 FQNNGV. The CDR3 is CASSLDRGGYGYTF. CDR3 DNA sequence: TGTGCCAGCAGCTTGGACAGGGGGGGTTATGGCTACACCTTC.

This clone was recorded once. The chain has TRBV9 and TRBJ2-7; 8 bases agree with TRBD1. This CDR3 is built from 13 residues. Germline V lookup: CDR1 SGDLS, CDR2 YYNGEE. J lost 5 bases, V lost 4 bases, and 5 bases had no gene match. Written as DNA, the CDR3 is TGTGCCAGCAGCTCCGGACAGGGCAACGAGCAGTACTTC. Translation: CASSSGQGNEQYF.

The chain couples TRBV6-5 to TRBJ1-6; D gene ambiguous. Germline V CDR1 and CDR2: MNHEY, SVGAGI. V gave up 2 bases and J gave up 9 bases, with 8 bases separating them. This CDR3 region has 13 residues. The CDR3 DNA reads TGTGCCAGCAGTTACACCCCCGGTTCACCCCTCCACTTT. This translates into CASSYTPGSPLHF.

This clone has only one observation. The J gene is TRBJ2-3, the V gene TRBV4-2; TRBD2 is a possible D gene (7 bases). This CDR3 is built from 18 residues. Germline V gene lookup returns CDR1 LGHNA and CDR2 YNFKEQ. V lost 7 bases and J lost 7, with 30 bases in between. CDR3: CASTSSSGGGLGAYTQYF. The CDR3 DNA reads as TGTGCCAGCACCTCCTCATCAGGCGGGGGCCTAGGGGCATATACGCAGTATTTT.

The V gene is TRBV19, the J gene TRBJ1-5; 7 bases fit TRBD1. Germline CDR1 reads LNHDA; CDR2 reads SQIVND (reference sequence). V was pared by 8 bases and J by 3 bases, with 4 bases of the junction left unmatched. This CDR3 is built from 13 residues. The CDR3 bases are TGTGCCAGTCAGGGACAGACCAATCAGCCCCAGCATTTT. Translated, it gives CASQGQTNQPQHF.